This entry describes one T cell receptor (beta chain). No antigen is known for it. No base qualities exist here, and no much larger clone lies one base off it. The data were taken from a study of cytomegalovirus exposure and HLA in healthy donors (dated by TCRdb to about 2017). In the study overall: In an earlier analysis of 550 to 750 of the donors, 250 to 350 Gb of sequence data and approximately 120 million unique TCR beta sequences from about 190 million T cells were reported. Roughly 300 gigabases of sequencing data and 80 million or so unique TCR sequences were included in an early release covering over 600 HLA-typed donors. Of the roughly 400 genotyped donors, approximately 83% fell in the genetic ancestry cluster associated with self-reported Caucasian donors. The study aimed to test whether signatures of past pathogen exposure could be identified by cataloging public T cell receptors. The study profiled the T cell repertoires of 500 to 800 subjects by immunosequencing and related them to cytomegalovirus serostatus. In addition to the first cohort of about 650 subjects, a separate validation cohort of over 90 different subjects was used. To predict cytomegalovirus infection status, the study brought together high-throughput TCR immunosequencing, statistical association of individual TCRs with disease status, and machine learning. A later analysis re-examined previously published TCR beta repertoires from 610 or so donors and added high-resolution HLA genotyping to investigate patterns of TCR occurrence. Rather than drawing on any new phenotypic data, the later analysis identified candidate immune exposures from TCR beta sequences and the way those sequences occurred across donors. An earlier analysis of roughly 600 of the donors used high-throughput TCR beta sequencing to judge whether each TCR beta V gene segment behaved as functional or pseudogenic. Donor age, sex, ethnicity and CMV serostatus were compiled together with the repertoire data. A later genetic analysis used genome-wide SNP genotypes for about 60% of the 666 donors, treating that subset as a discovery cohort. All discovery cohort repertoires had been generated using a single sequencing platform. HLA typing included class I and class II loci at four-digit resolution. The number of typed donors differed by locus: roughly 629-640 for A, B, C, DRB1 and DQB1; roughly 510 for DQA1; some 590 for DPA1; and some 450 for DPB1. Four to six DR-DQ haplotypes were handled as single units for association and clustering, since linkage in the cohort was strong. On average, roughly 240,000 unique TCR beta nucleotide sequences were sequenced per donor among fewer than 500 genotyped donors of the cohort, with 15% to 20% of those sequences being non-productive.

The method was the immunoSEQ multiplex PCR assay. The multiplex PCR relied on a mix of 60 forward primers for TCR Vbeta segments and 13 reverse primers for TCR Jbeta segments. Amplification of the CDR3 region of rearranged TCR beta genes was performed with a multiplex PCR assay on genomic DNA. On the Illumina HiSeq System, the amplified TCR beta libraries were sequenced as 87-base-pair reads. The authors' analysis ran thus. A later analysis counted about 82 million unique TCR beta chains across the 640 or so repertoires, and approximately 11 million of these chains were shared by at least two donors. A nearest-neighbor algorithm error-corrected the raw reads and collapsed the reads into unique sequences, merging closely related sequences to remove PCR and sequencing errors. CDR3 sequences were aligned to IMGT reference sequences to assign V, D and J gene segments. For a sequence to be retained, a match of at least six nucleotides was required to both a V gene segment and a J gene segment. A rearrangement was called productive if the CDR3 had no stop codons and remained in frame with V and J, and every other rearrangement was called non-productive. Following IMGT convention, CDR3 was defined as the stretch from the second conserved V-encoded cysteine up to the conserved J-encoded phenylalanine. Sequences without an unambiguous match to a single V gene segment were excluded from the earlier analysis of several hundred of the donors. In an earlier analysis of approximately 610 of the donors, V segments were called functional above 56.7% productive rearrangements and were called segregating when the between-donor standard deviation exceeded 5%. A statistical classification framework was developed to diagnose cytomegalovirus status using the catalog of TCR beta chain sequences. A later analysis assigned V and J genes by comparing TCR nucleotide sequences with IMGT/GENE-DB human TR gene sequences. A later analysis assigned CDR3 sequences and most-parsimonious VDJ recombination scenarios with the TCRdist pipeline. A later analysis defined each TCR beta chain by its CDR3 amino acid sequence plus V-gene family, and excluded reads lacking a unique V-gene family. To address suspected cross-contamination and a sequencing artifact, a later analysis removed a few hundred highly shared, low-generation-probability nucleotide sequences. A later analysis calculated a clonal expansion index for each public chain from normalized within-repertoire ranks of inferred template counts. In a later analysis, generation probabilities were computed using a VDJ recombination model fitted to out-of-frame rearrangements, and the results were checked against IGoR. Hypergeometric tests were used in a later analysis to score TCR-TCR, TCR-HLA and TCR-CMV co-occurrence, with a repertoire-size bias correction applied to the TCR pairs. A later analysis estimated false discovery rates by permuting HLA or CMV assignments 20 times. In a later analysis, co-occurring TCRs were grouped using DBSCAN, with TCRdist sequence similarity added in when clustering inside HLA-allele-positive subsets. Repertoires with fewer than 30,000 or more than 120,000 public chains, plus five repertoires with anomalous nucleotide sharing, were excluded from co-occurrence clustering. The immuneACCESS repertoire file appears here via TCRdb, limited to in-frame rearrangements. These files lack a portion of the clones; in checked studies, under half of the deficit traces to unresolved V genes, and the cause of the others is not known. Clone size and V and J calls were adopted from that table, with D and trimming inferred from the DNA. The sample data list about 100,000 clones, and more than 65% of these were observed just once. Approximately 4.3% of the sample comes from the top ten.

V loses 0 bases, J loses 6 bases, and the germline ends lie 13 bases apart. From a lookup of the germline V gene, CDR1 and CDR2 are SGHRS and YFSETQ. Counted from cysteine to phenylalanine, this CDR3 has 15 amino acids. CDR3 DNA is the only sequence kept; it has 45 bases, read in frame from the first base. The cohort comprised 550 to 700 healthy bone marrow donors. Cohort members were all nominally healthy when sampled, although unrecorded immune exposures were likely present. The donor was CMV seropositive and was included in the group of some 290 seropositive cohort members. A peripheral blood sample was provided by each donor, and peripheral blood mononuclear cells were used for TCR beta sequencing. The Qiagen DNeasy Blood Extraction Kit was used to extract genomic DNA from the blood cell samples. General findings and caveats noted by the study authors: Most TCR sequences were seen in very few donors, while some public TCRs were found in many individuals. The classifier was reported to diagnose cytomegalovirus status with high specificity and sensitivity in both the original cohort and the validation cohort. The 87-base-pair reads could not distinguish some IMGT-functional V segments, including TRBV6-2 and TRBV6-3, so those segments were excluded. When HLA alleles, especially DR and DQ, strongly co-occurred, TCR associations were difficult to assign to individual alleles. A later analysis reported that several top co-occurrence clusters appeared linked to parvovirus B19, influenza, CMV and Epstein-Barr virus. A later analysis found that most CMV-associated TCR beta chains appeared HLA-restricted, with HLA associations seemingly driven largely by CMV exposure. Because some donors lacked HLA typing at each locus, the association tests relied only on the typed subset. Sequencing depth was assumed to be roughly uniform across donors in the presence/absence analyses, though that assumption may not hold. A further reported finding was that TCR beta sequences accurately predicted the HLA-A and HLA-B alleles for most subjects in the first cohort. In the study, some 160 TCR beta chains were listed as associated with cytomegalovirus. Broadly in line with IMGT annotations, most TCR beta V segments showed up in productive rearrangements about 90% or about 30% of the time in an earlier analysis of around 600 of the donors. Correlated functional status among segregating V segments might reflect linkage disequilibrium, but an unknown experimental factor could not be ruled out. A cluster of highly shared sequence variants was judged likely to represent a technical artifact of the sequencing pipeline. At a false discovery rate of 0.05, a later analysis linked about 17,000 TCR beta sequences to specific HLA alleles. For the cohort, immune exposure information was limited to CMV serostatus. Seventeen rarely observed V segments, including chromosome 9 orphons, were excluded from the earlier analysis of approximately 600 of the donors because counts were too low. Only TCR beta chains were sequenced in this cohort, and the absence of alpha or paired-chain data limited detectable features. In a later genetic analysis, a missense DCLRE1C variant was associated with V-gene and J-gene trimming of TCR beta chains, and the association was replicated in an independent cohort. Compared with equally common non-associated chains, HLA-associated TCR beta chains in a later analysis were more clonally expanded and had lower generation probabilities. A later genetic analysis reported fewer N-insertions in productive TCRs among donors in an Asian-associated ancestry cluster than the roughly 720-donor mean. Three of the identified cytomegalovirus-associated TCR beta chains were confirmed in vitro to be specific for cytomegalovirus antigens. According to a later analysis, TCR association rates differed among HLA loci, with DRB1 alleles showing the most associated TCRs and HLA-C alleles showing the fewest. The authors suggested that the approach could potentially be generalized to other disease states and immunological phenotypes.

The receptor chain draws on TRBV5-1 and TRBJ1-5, with the identity of the D gene unclear. The sequencing sample was made of PBMCs. The TCR was taken from a woman in her late teens or twenties in good health and CMV-seropositive. The nucleotide sequence is TGCGCCAGCAGCTTGGAGGGAGACATCAGTCAGCCCCAGCATTTT. This translates into CASSLEGDISQPQHF.